This TCR beta chain came from a study of T-cell reconstitution after alpha-beta-depleted transplantation in children. General observations from the study: The origin of high day-60 TCRbeta diversity in some patients lay in surviving recipient T cells and thymic progenitors. Several hundred graft clones that had expanded were reportedly the source of alpha-beta T cells about two months after transplant. T-cell counts and diversity were attributed mostly to newly produced T cells one year after transplant.

The TCRbeta library incorporated unique molecular identifiers. TCRdb re-derived calls from the PCR reads in MiXCR, one entry per CDR3 protein. The sample lists 4,000 to 6,000 distinct CDR3 sequences, about 7% occurring once. In its sample, this clonotype ranks as medium-sized. Its antigen is not identified. CDR1 is SEHNR, CDR2 FQNEAQ, per germline (reference sequence). V was trimmed by 8 bases and J by 0 bases, leaving 13 bases between them. The CDR3 length is 14 residues. This TCR derives from a boy under two years old who had a stem cell transplant for SCID, so the T cells may come from the graft donor. The sequences come from PBMCs, mostly from graft donor cells, collected 60 days after TCRalphabeta/CD19-depleted stem cell transplant. The genes are TRBV7-9 and TRBJ1-1; TRBD1 is a possible D gene (5 bases). The CDR3 loop is CASGRWGVNTEAFF. CDR3 sequence (DNA): TGTGCCAGCGGCCGGTGGGGGGTGAACACTGAAGCTTTCTTT.